The 23 T cell receptor beta chains below were found in one sample sequenced in a study of blood T cell repertoires in COVID-19. Generated by immunoSEQ multiplex PCR, the TCRdb table keeps only in-frame clones and is missing some. The data hold roughly 180,000 clones, with more than 80% observed a single time. The sample was peripheral blood. Source of these receptors: a woman aged 35 to 49 with COVID-19, enrolled during active disease.

This clone was picked up one time. The rearrangement joins TRBV2 to TRBJ1-1; D is unclear. CDR1 and CDR2 from the germline V gene are SNHLY and FYNNEI. Trimming shortened V by 8 bases and J by 4 bases, and 14 bases separated the two germline ends. This CDR3 is 13 amino acids long. This chain's CDR3 is CASSTLTGTEAFF. The CDR3 coding sequence is TGTGCCAGCTCTACCCTTACGGGCACTGAAGCTTTCTTT.

The CDR3 DNA reads TGCAGCGTTGAAGATCGGAGGGATTACACTGAAGCTTTCTTT. It codes for CSVEDRRDYTEAFF. The chain couples TRBV29-1 to TRBJ1-1; D ambiguous. The ends were cut back, 0 bases at V and 3 bases at J, with 11 bases in the middle. The CDR3 has 14 amino acids. The germline V gene has CDR1 SQVTM and CDR2 ANQGSEA.

This rearrangement joins TRBV14 to TRBJ2-3; D unclear. This CDR3 has 15 residues. The V end lost 1 base, the J end lost 7 bases, and 15 bases lay between the germline ends. CDR1 is SGHDN and CDR2 is FVKESK in the germline V gene. CDR3 DNA: TGTGCCAGCAGCCAAGGACGCAAGGCGGAGAATACGCAGTATTTT. Its translation is CASSQGRKAENTQYF.

The chain combines TRBV18 with TRBJ1-2; D is unresolved. V was pared by 3 bases and J by 3 bases, with 17 bases between. The CDR3 totals 16 residues. Germline V lookup: CDR1 KGHSH, CDR2 LQKENI. The CDR3 loop is CASSPLSRGRDYGYTF. For the CDR3, the DNA is TGTGCCAGCTCACCGCTCTCCCGAGGCAGAGACTATGGCTACACCTTC.

J is TRBJ2-7 and V is TRBV30, with 11 bases identical to TRBD1. V lost 5 bases to trimming and J lost 5 bases; unmatched junction nucleotides: 2. The CDR3 is made up of 12 amino acids. Germline CDR1 and CDR2: GTSNPN and SVGIG (reference sequence). Written as DNA, the CDR3 is TGTGCCTGGGGACAGGGGGCCAACGAGCAGTACTTC. It is translated as CAWGQGANEQYF.

The chain has TRBV11-2 and TRBJ2-1; D possibly corresponds to TRBD1 (5 bases). Germline assignment: CDR1 SGHAT and CDR2 FQNNGV. CDR3 length: 14 residues. The V end was cut by 5 bases, the J end by 2 bases, with 10 bases between. CDR3 loop: CASSTGAAYNEQFF. Here the CDR3 DNA reads TGTGCCAGCAGCACAGGAGCAGCCTACAATGAGCAGTTCTTC.

The V call is TRBV11-2, the J call TRBJ1-2; the D gene is possibly TRBD1 (5 bases). V lost 3 bases to trimming and J lost 0 bases, with 8 bases between them. This CDR3 has 14 amino acids. Looked up from germline, CDR1 is SGHAT and CDR2 is FQNNGV. This CDR3 reads CASSLGGSNYGYTF. CDR3 nucleotide sequence: TGTGCCAGCAGCTTGGGGGGGTCTAACTATGGCTACACCTTC.

The table lists this clone with a few counts. An end of the junction does not agree with germline; a read error may underlie this. The chain is built from TRBV7-7 and TRBJ2-2; tentatively, D is TRBD1 (6 bases). Germline CDR1 and CDR2: SSHAT and FNYEAQ (reference sequence). CDR3 length equals 15 residues. The CDR3 DNA reads TGTGCTAGCAGCTCCCAGGGGAGATGGACCGGGGAGCTGTTTTTT. This gives the protein CASSSQGRWTGELFF.

The chain combines TRBV20-1 with TRBJ1-1; the D gene is possibly TRBD1 (5 bases). Germline V gene lookup returns CDR1 DFQATT and CDR2 SNEGSKA (reference sequence). CDR3 size: 11 residues. V was cut by 1 base and J by 11 bases, with 11 bases left in between. Written as DNA, the CDR3 is TGCAGTGCTAGAGCGGGGGATTCGGCTTTCTTT. Its protein is CSARAGDSAFF.

The chain employs TRBV5-6 and TRBJ2-1; 16 bases are a match to TRBD2. The V segment lost 5 bases and the J segment 4 bases; nucleotides outside the gene matches: 6. Germline V gives CDR1 SGHDT, CDR2 YYEEEE. CDR3 size: 17 residues. Here the CDR3 reads CASRRGLAGGVYNEQFF. The CDR3 DNA reads TGTGCCAGCAGACGGGGACTAGCGGGAGGGGTATACAATGAGCAGTTCTTC.

The rearrangement joins TRBV28 to TRBJ2-2; 7 bases are shared with TRBD1. The V gene end was trimmed by 6 bases and the J gene end by 0 bases; junction bases not matched to a gene: 4. The CDR3 loop spans 15 amino acids. Germline assignment: CDR1 MDHEN and CDR2 SYDVKM. The CDR3 nucleotides are TGTGCCAGCAGCACGGGGACAGCGAACACCGGGGAGCTGTTTTTT. It translates to CASSTGTANTGELFF.

This clone was recorded many times. The V and J genes are TRBV29-1 and TRBJ2-1, with 8 bases aligning to TRBD2. There are 14 residues in the CDR3. After removal of 6 bases from V and 4 bases from J, the junction contained 8 bases not matched to a gene. Germline CDR1 and CDR2: SQVTM and ANQGSEA. CDR3 DNA sequence: TGCAGCGTCGAAATGGGACTAGTGTACAATGAGCAGTTCTTC. Encoded protein: CSVEMGLVYNEQFF.

The chain is built from TRBV11-2 and TRBJ1-5, with 8 bases lining up with TRBD1. Germline CDR1 reads SGHAT; CDR2 reads FQNNGV. Germline trimming cut 8 bases from V and 7 bases from J; bases unmatched to any gene: 7. The CDR3 runs to 13 residues. CDR3 DNA sequence: TGTGCCAGCGTTCTCGACAGGGGCCAGCCCCAGCATTTT. This sequence encodes CASVLDRGQPQHF.

The rearrangement uses TRBV7-9 and TRBJ1-2, with a possible D match to TRBD1 (5 bases). This CDR3 is 13 amino acids long. CDR1 and CDR2 from the germline V gene are SEHNR and FQNEAQ (reference sequence). Between the trimmed V and J ends, which lost 1 base and 6 bases, there was a span of 9 bases. The CDR3, as DNA: TGTGCCAGCAGCTTAGACAGGAGAGATGGCTACACCTTC. Translated: CASSLDRRDGYTF.

This clone has ten or more counts. The V call is TRBV19, the J call TRBJ1-1, with D uncertain. V was cut by 8 bases and J by 8 bases, with 12 bases left in between. Looked up from germline, CDR1 is LNHDA and CDR2 is SQIVND (reference sequence). This CDR3 has 11 amino acids. The CDR3 DNA sequence: TGTGCCAGTGAAGGAGGGTTAGAAGCTTTCTTT. Encoded protein: CASEGGLEAFF.

V gene TRBV6-6 combines with J gene TRBJ2-3, with D perhaps TRBD1 (5 bases). Between the trimmed V and J ends, which lost 2 bases and 3 bases, there was a span of 12 bases. Germline lookup yields CDR1 MNHNY and CDR2 SVGAGI (reference sequence). This CDR3 has 15 residues. This CDR3 reads CASSYGAQRTDTQYF. The DNA of the CDR3 is TGTGCCAGCAGTTACGGGGCCCAGAGGACAGATACGCAGTATTTT.

The rearrangement joins TRBV7-8 to TRBJ2-3; possibly TRBD2 for D (6 bases). With 3 bases removed from V and 6 bases from J, the gap between germline ends came to 16 bases. Germline V lookup: CDR1 SGHVS, CDR2 FQNEAQ. The CDR3 runs to 15 residues. The CDR3 bases are TGTGCCAGCAGCTTCTACGGGAGAACCGTTGATACGCAGTATTTT. Residues: CASSFYGRTVDTQYF.

J is TRBJ1-4 and V is TRBV30; tentatively, D is TRBD1 (5 bases). The CDR3 is 11 residues long. The V gene lost 8 bases and the J gene lost 5 bases, with 9 bases spanning the gap. Germline V gives CDR1 GTSNPN, CDR2 SVGIG (reference sequence). The CDR3 coding sequence is TGTGCCCTGAAGGGGAATGAAAAACTGTTTTTT. Its protein is CALKGNEKLFF. Complete variable domain (other parts from reference TRBV30 and TRBJ1-4): SQTIHQWPATLVQPVGSPLSLECTVEGTSNPNLYWYRQAAGRGLQLLFYSVGIGQISSEVPQNLSASRPQDRQFILSSKKLLLSDSGFYLCALKGNEKLFFGSGTQLSVL.

This sequence joins TRBV5-6 and TRBJ2-1, with 10 bases that match TRBD2. This CDR3 spans 15 amino acids. Looked up from germline, CDR1 is SGHDT and CDR2 is YYEEEE. V lost 4 bases to trimming and J lost 9 bases; unmatched junction nucleotides: 10. CDR3 loop: CASSGLAGDGGEQFF. The CDR3 nucleotides read TGTGCCAGCAGCGGCCTAGCGGGAGATGGTGGTGAGCAGTTCTTC. The full variable domain, with the rest looked up from reference TRBV5-6 and TRBJ2-1, is DAGVTQSPTHLIKTRGQQVTLRCSPKSGHDTVSWYQQALGQGPQFIFQYYEEEERQRGNFPDRFSGHQFPNYSSELNVNALLLGDSALYLCASSGLAGDGGEQFFGPGTRLTVL.

The V and J genes are TRBV5-1 and TRBJ2-5; TRBD1 matches 8 bases. This CDR3 has 16 amino acids. The V segment lost 4 bases and the J segment 1 base; nucleotides outside the gene matches: 9. Per germline, CDR1 SGHRS and CDR2 YFSETQ. CDR3 in DNA: TGCGCCAGCAGCAGAGGGACAGGTCGGCCCCAAGAGACCCAGTACTTC. Translating it yields CASSRGTGRPQETQYF.

The rearrangement uses TRBV30 and TRBJ2-7; D gene uncertain. Between the trimmed V and J ends, which lost 4 bases and 2 bases, there was a span of 12 bases. Germline V gene sequence: CDR1 GTSNPN, CDR2 SVGIG (reference sequence). This CDR3 is 13 amino acids long. CDR3 protein: CAWIWQSTYEQYV. The CDR3 DNA reads as TGTGCCTGGATCTGGCAATCGACCTACGAGCAGTACGTC.

V usage is TRBV3-1 (or the pseudogene TRBV3-2) and J usage is TRBJ1-6; TRBD1 matches at 7 bases. There are 14 residues in the CDR3. CDR1 is LGHDT, CDR2 YNNKEL, per germline (reference sequence). The J segment lost 8 bases and the V segment lost 2 bases, leaving 3 bases of the junction unmatched. The CDR3, as DNA: TGTGCCAGCAGCCAAAGCAGGGGGTATTCACCCCTCCACTTT. Translation: CASSQSRGYSPLHF.

The V and J genes are TRBV3-1 (or the pseudogene TRBV3-2) and TRBJ1-1, with a weak D call TRBD1 (5 bases). Germline values: CDR1 LGHDT, CDR2 YNNKEL (reference sequence). This CDR3 region has 14 residues. V lost 6 bases, J lost 5 bases, and 16 bases lay in between. CDR3 nucleotides: TGTGCCAGCAGGGACACTGCCCGGGGGACTGAAGCTTTCTTT. Translating it yields CASRDTARGTEAFF.